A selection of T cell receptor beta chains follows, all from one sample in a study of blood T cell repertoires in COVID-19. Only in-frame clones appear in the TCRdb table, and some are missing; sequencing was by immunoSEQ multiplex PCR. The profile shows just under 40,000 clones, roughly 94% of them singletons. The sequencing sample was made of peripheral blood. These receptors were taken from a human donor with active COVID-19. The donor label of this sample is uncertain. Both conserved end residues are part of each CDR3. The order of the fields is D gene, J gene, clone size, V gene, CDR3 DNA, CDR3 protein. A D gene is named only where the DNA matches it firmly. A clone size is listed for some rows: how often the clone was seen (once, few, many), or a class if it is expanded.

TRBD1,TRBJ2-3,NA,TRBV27,TGTGCCAGCACTCGATGGGGACAGGGAAACACAGATACGCAGTATTTT,CASTRWGQGNTDTQYF
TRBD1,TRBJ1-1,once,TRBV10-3,TGTGCCATCAGCAGACAGGGGGCGTACACTGAAGCTTTCTTT,CAISRQGAYTEAFF
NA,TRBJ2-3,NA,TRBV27,TGTGCCAGCAGTGAAATAGGCACAGATACGCAGTATTTT,CASSEIGTDTQYF
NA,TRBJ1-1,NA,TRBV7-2,TGTGCCAGCAGCACCCATTGGCGGGGGGGCACTGAAGCTTTCTTT,CASSTHWRGGTEAFF
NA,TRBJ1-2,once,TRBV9,TGTGCCAGCAGTCGTGACGGGAGGAACTATGGCTACACCTTC,CASSRDGRNYGYTF
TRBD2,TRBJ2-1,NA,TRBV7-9,TGTGCCAGCAGCTCACCAACTAAGACGGGACTAGGGGTCAATGAGCAGTTCTTC,CASSSPTKTGLGVNEQFF
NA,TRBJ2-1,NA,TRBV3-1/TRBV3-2,TGTGCCAGCAGCCAACTCAATGAGCAGTTCTTC,CASSQLNEQFF
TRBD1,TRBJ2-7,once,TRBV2,TGTGCCAGCACCCGCGCAGGGGGCGAGCAGTACTTC,CASTRAGGEQYF
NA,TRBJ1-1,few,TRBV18,TGTGCCAGCTCAACACTCGCAGACACTGAAGCTTTCTTT,CASSTLADTEAFF
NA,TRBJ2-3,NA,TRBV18,TGTGCCAGCTCACGTCCGGGGGATACGCAGTATTTT,CASSRPGDTQYF
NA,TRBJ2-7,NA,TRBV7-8,TGTGCCAGCAGTTTGGGGGCTGGACAGACCTACGAGCAGTACTTC,CASSLGAGQTYEQYF
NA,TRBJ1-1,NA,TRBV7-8,TGTGCCAGCAGCTTAGACCCGGGACAATTTACTACTTGGTTGAACACTGAAGCTTTCTTT,CASSLDPGQFTTWLNTEAFF
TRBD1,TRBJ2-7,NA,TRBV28,TGTGCCAGCAGTTCGTCCGGGACAGGGGGTTCCTACGAGCAGTACTTC,CASSSSGTGGSYEQYF
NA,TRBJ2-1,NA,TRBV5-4,TGTGCCAGCAGCTTGTACTCGAACAATGAGCAGTTCTTC,CASSLYSNNEQFF
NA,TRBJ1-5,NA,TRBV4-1,TGCGCCAGCAGCCAAGATCGGGGGGCTCGGGATCAGCCCCAGCATTTT,CASSQDRGARDQPQHF
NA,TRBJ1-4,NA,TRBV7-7,TGTGCCAGCAGTCCAAATGAAAAACTGTTTTTT,CASSPNEKLFF
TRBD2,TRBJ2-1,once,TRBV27,TGTGCCAGCAGTAAATGGGGCGGGAGTGACATCGGCAATGAGCAGTTCTTC,CASSKWGGSDIGNEQFF
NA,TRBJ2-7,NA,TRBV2,TGTGCCAGCAGGCAGGGTTACGAGCAGTACTTC,CASRQGYEQYF
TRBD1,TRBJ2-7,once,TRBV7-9,TGTGCCAGCAGCCCCACAGGGGGCGAGCAGTACTTC,CASSPTGGEQYF
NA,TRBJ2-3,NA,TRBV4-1,TGCGCCAGCAGCCAAGATTGGGCTAGCAAAGATACGCAGTATTTT,CASSQDWASKDTQYF
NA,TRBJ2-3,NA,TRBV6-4,TGTGCCAGCAGCCCGGAACGGGCAGATACGCAGTATTTT,CASSPERADTQYF
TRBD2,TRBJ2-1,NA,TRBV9,TGTGCCAGCAGCGTGCGACGGGAGGGCCGAGGCAATGAGCAGTTCTTC,CASSVRREGRGNEQFF
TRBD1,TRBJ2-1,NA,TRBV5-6,TGTGCCAGCAGCTCCAACCCCACGGCCAGGGGGCTTCAGTTCTTC,CASSSNPTARGLQFF
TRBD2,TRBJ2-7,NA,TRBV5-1,TGCGCCAGCAGCCCGGAGGGCGGGGGGGCAAGGCAGTACTTC,CASSPEGGGARQYF